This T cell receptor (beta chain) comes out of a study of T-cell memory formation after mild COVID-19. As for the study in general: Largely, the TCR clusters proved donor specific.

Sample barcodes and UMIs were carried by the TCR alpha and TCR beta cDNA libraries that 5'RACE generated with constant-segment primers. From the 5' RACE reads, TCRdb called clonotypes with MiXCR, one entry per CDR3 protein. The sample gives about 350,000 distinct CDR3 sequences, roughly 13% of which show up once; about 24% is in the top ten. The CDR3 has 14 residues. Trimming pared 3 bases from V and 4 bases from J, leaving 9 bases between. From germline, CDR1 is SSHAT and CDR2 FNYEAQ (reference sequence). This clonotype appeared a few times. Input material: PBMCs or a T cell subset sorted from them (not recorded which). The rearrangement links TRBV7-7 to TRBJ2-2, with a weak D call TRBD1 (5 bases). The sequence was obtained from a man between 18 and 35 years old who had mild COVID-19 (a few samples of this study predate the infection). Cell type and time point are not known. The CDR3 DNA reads TGTGCCAGCAGCTTGGGGCCAAGCACCGGGGAGCTGTTTTTT. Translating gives CASSLGPSTGELFF.